This T cell receptor beta chain came from a study of T cell responses to AZD1222 COVID-19 vaccine. Study context: Recipients boosted at about 4 weeks or about 12 weeks are pooled.

Overall study results and limits: Spike-specific TCR repertoires showed rising breadth and depth after two AZD1222 doses. Donors skewed white British and female; clonal diversity was possibly underestimated.

To note about this clone: Its antigen is currently unknown.

Losses at the gene ends were 5 bases for V and 3 bases for J; bases not matched to a gene: 8. The germline CDR1 and CDR2 sequences are SGHVS and FQNEAQ. The CDR3 totals 15 residues. The repertoire was sequenced with immunoSEQ multiplex PCR; TCRdb's copy has only in-frame clones and lacks some. The data contain about 110,000 clones, 70% to 90% of them seen just once; the ten biggest clones take up roughly 15%. The sample was peripheral blood, taken on day 0 of AZD1222 vaccination. The source is an adult in good health. The genes are TRBV7-8 and TRBJ1-1, with 8 positions matching TRBD1. The CDR3 region has the DNA TGTGCCAGCAGCAAAAGGACAGGGAGGGACACTGAAGCTTTCTTT. It is translated as CASSKRTGRDTEAFF.